A single sample gave rise to the 21 T cell receptor beta chains below, sequenced in a study of cytomegalovirus exposure and HLA in healthy donors. A multiplex PCR was run with 60 Vbeta primers and 13 Jbeta primers. Method: immunoSEQ multiplex PCR; TCRdb's copy keeps in-frame clones and lacks some. This sample has fewer than 200,000 clones, with about 80% found just once. Sequences were obtained from PBMCs. Receptor source: a man in his forties or fifties in good health and CMV-seropositive.

The chain links TRBV7-8 to TRBJ2-7; 8 nucleotides line up with TRBD1. CDR1 and CDR2 (germline): SGHVS, FQNEAQ. The CDR3 spans 16 residues. V shed 2 bases and J 3 bases; nucleotides not matched to a gene: 9. CDR3 loop: CASSLRKDRVGYEQYF. The CDR3 DNA follows: TGTGCCAGCAGCTTAAGAAAGGACAGGGTGGGCTACGAGCAGTACTTC.

The rearrangement uses TRBV6-1 and TRBJ1-2; 8 bases align to TRBD1. Germline CDR1 and CDR2: MNHNS and SASEGT. J lost 7 bases, V lost 8 bases, and 6 bases had no gene match. The length of the CDR3 is 12 residues. This CDR3 reads CASERTGIGYTF. In DNA, the CDR3 is TGTGCCAGCGAAAGGACAGGGATTGGCTACACCTTC.

V and J are TRBV7-8 and TRBJ2-7; weak D call: TRBD1 (5 bases). The germline CDR1 and CDR2 sequences are SGHVS and FQNEAQ. V lost 5 bases, J lost 2 bases, and 13 bases lay in between. The CDR3 spans 14 residues. The CDR3 DNA reads TGTGCCAGCAGCCAACCACAGGTCCCCTACGAGCAGTACTTC. This translates into CASSQPQVPYEQYF.

In this sample, this clone turned up once. The junction departs from germline at one end; a sequencing error may be responsible. The rearrangement links TRBV7-9 to TRBJ1-2, with D unresolved. This CDR3 is 11 amino acids long. Germline-derived CDR1 and CDR2 are SEHNR and FQNEAQ (reference sequence). CDR3 nucleotide sequence: TGTTCCAGCAGTCTTAACTATGGCTACACCTTC. Residues: CSSSLNYGYTF. The full variable domain, in which reference TRBV7-9 and TRBJ1-2 provide the parts outside the CDR3, is DTGVSQNPRHKITKRGQNVTFRCDPISEHNRLYWYRQTLGQGPEFLTYFQNEAQLEKSRLLSDRFSAERPKGSFSTLEIQRTEQGDSAMYLCSSSLNYGYTFGSGTRLTVV.

The chain employs TRBV2 and TRBJ1-2; D gene ambiguous. Germline CDR1 reads SNHLY; CDR2 reads FYNNEI. V lost 4 bases and J lost 7, with 19 bases in between. The CDR3 runs to 15 residues. CDR3 sequence: CASSGATSRTSGYTF. DNA for the CDR3: TGTGCCAGCAGTGGGGCAACTTCCAGGACTTCTGGCTACACCTTC.

The chain combines TRBV6-1 with TRBJ1-5; TRBD1 matches 7 bases. Germline V gives CDR1 MNHNS, CDR2 SASEGT. The CDR3 totals 14 residues. Trimming took 6 bases from V and 7 from J; bases not matched to a gene: 9. The CDR3 nucleotides are TGTGCCAGCAGATCCAAACAGGGGCGGCAGCCCCAGCATTTT. It yields the protein CASRSKQGRQPQHF.

Turning to this clone: Other DNA sequences in the sample encode the same CDR3. V gene TRBV2 combines with J gene TRBJ2-7, with 10 bases matching TRBD1. Germline V gene sequence: CDR1 SNHLY, CDR2 FYNNEI. With V trimmed by 2 bases and J by 4 bases, 8 bases remained unmatched. The CDR3 sequence is 16 residues long. The CDR3 sequence is CASSELGQGGWYEQYF. The CDR3 region has the DNA TGTGCCAGCAGTGAACTCGGACAGGGGGGATGGTACGAGCAGTACTTC.

This clone appeared a few times. V and J are TRBV4-2 and TRBJ2-7, with 7 bases matching TRBD1. Losses at the gene ends were 0 bases for V and 1 base for J; bases not matched to a gene: 3. Per the germline V gene, CDR1 is LGHNA and CDR2 is YNFKEQ. The CDR3 spans 15 residues. CDR3 DNA sequence: TGTGCCAGCAGCCAAGAAGAGGGGGCATCCTACGAGCAGTACTTC. Translating it yields CASSQEEGASYEQYF.

This clone was counted a single time. The rearrangement links TRBV9 to TRBJ2-7; tentative D call: TRBD2 (5 bases). The CDR3 is 14 amino acids. Germline CDR1 reads SGDLS; CDR2 reads YYNGEE. The ends were cut back, 3 bases at V and 2 bases at J, with 12 bases in the middle. The CDR3 nucleotides read TGTGCCAGCAGCGGGACTGACCTGACCTACGAGCAGTACTTC. Amino acids: CASSGTDLTYEQYF.

The chain employs TRBV6-6 and TRBJ2-7; 8 positions agree with TRBD1. J gave up 2 bases and V 8 bases, and 8 bases lay outside the gene matches. The CDR3 length is 14 residues. Germline assignment: CDR1 MNHNY and CDR2 SVGAGI (reference sequence). The CDR3 DNA is TGTGCCAGCCGAACGGGACAGGCTACCTACGAGCAGTACTTC. This sequence encodes CASRTGQATYEQYF.

The rearrangement uses TRBV2 and TRBJ2-1; tentative D call: TRBD1 (7 bases). CDR3 length: 12 residues. CDR1 SNHLY and CDR2 FYNNEI come from the germline V gene. V lost 7 bases to trimming and J lost 9 bases, with 13 bases between them. CDR3 sequence reads: CASNHRGGEQFF. CDR3 nucleotide sequence: TGTGCCAGCAACCACAGGGGAGGTGAGCAGTTCTTC.

The rearrangement joins TRBV5-8 to TRBJ2-7, with 10 nucleotides matching TRBD1. Germline V gene data show CDR1 as SGHTS and CDR2 as YDEGEE. This CDR3 comprises 14 residues. The J segment lost 5 bases and the V segment lost 1 base, leaving 3 bases of the junction unmatched. The CDR3 is CASSLSGTGDEQYF. In DNA form, the CDR3 reads TGTGCCAGCAGCTTGTCCGGGACAGGGGACGAGCAGTACTTC.

The chain uses TRBV7-2 and TRBJ2-7; D might be TRBD2 (5 bases). Germline-derived CDR1 and CDR2 are SGHTA and FQGNSA. This CDR3 contains 14 residues. The V gene lost 6 bases and the J gene lost 1 base, with 13 bases spanning the gap. This CDR3 reads CASSSVTGSYEQYF. In DNA form, the CDR3 reads TGTGCCAGCAGTTCTGTAACGGGGTCCTACGAGCAGTACTTC.

J is TRBJ2-5 and V is TRBV2; tentatively, D is TRBD1 (6 bases). The J call may be incorrect, as the DNA end agrees better with TRBJ2-7. This CDR3 region has 15 residues. Germline CDR1 is SNHLY and CDR2 is FYNNEI. DNA for the CDR3: TGTGCCAGCAGTGAAACTATAGCCAGGGGCTACGAGCAGTACTTC. It codes for CASSETIARGYEQYF.

The sample holds one count of this clone. The V call is TRBV11-2, the J call TRBJ2-6; a weak D match, TRBD2 (6 bases). The V gene's germline CDR1 is SGHAT and CDR2 FQNNGV. V lost 5 bases and J 0 bases, leaving 20 bases between the germline ends. The CDR3 loop spans 19 amino acids. The CDR3 DNA is TGTGCCAGCAGCCCCCGGCGGGACTTGGGGACCTCTGGGGCCAACGTCCTGACTTTC. This encodes CASSPRRDLGTSGANVLTF.

This clone was seen only once. The chain joins TRBV28 to TRBJ2-3; 8 positions agree with TRBD2. The CDR3 extends over 14 amino acids. Trimming cost V 7 bases and J 0 bases; bases outside gene matches: 3. Germline loops: CDR1 MDHEN, CDR2 SYDVKM. CDR3 in amino acids: CASTPSGSTDTQYF. The DNA of the CDR3 is TGTGCCAGCACCCCTAGCGGGAGCACAGATACGCAGTATTTT.

This chain links TRBV19 with TRBJ1-2, with TRBD1 as a possible D gene (5 bases). From germline, CDR1 is LNHDA and CDR2 SQIVND (reference sequence). The germline V and J ends were trimmed by 4 bases and 0 bases, with 9 bases remaining between them. The CDR3 has 14 residues. The CDR3 DNA reads as TGTGCCAGTAGTAGGACAACTTCTAACTATGGCTACACCTTC. Its protein is CASSRTTSNYGYTF.

This chain links TRBV4-1 with TRBJ1-5, with 9 positions matching TRBD1. The CDR3 is 17 amino acids. V dropped 1 base and J dropped 3; count of bases not matched to a gene: 7. The germline gives CDR1 MGHRA, CDR2 YSYEKL. The CDR3 region has the DNA TGCGCCAGCAGCCAAGTACAGGGGGCGGGAAACAATCAGCCCCAGCATTTT. This translates into CASSQVQGAGNNQPQHF.

The rearrangement links TRBV27 to TRBJ2-1; D ambiguous. Germline V gives CDR1 MNHEY, CDR2 SMNVEV (reference sequence). The CDR3 loop spans 13 amino acids. V was clipped by 7 bases and J by 6 bases, with 13 bases between them. CDR3 protein: CASKYSLINEQFF. DNA for the CDR3: TGTGCCAGCAAATACAGCTTAATCAATGAGCAGTTCTTC.

The chain uses TRBV27 and TRBJ2-1; 8 bases map to TRBD1. V gave up 8 bases and J gave up 2 bases; unmatched junction bases: 5. Germline loops: CDR1 MNHEY, CDR2 SMNVEV (reference sequence). The CDR3 loop spans 14 amino acids. The CDR3 DNA reads TGTGCCAGCGGGACAGGAGGGGCCTACAATGAGCAGTTCTTC. As protein: CASGTGGAYNEQFF.

The V gene is TRBV10-3, the J gene TRBJ1-2; weak D call: TRBD1 (5 bases). Germline V gives CDR1 ENHRY, CDR2 SYGVKD. The CDR3 has 12 amino acids. Trimming cost V 3 bases and J 7 bases, with 9 bases left between them. In DNA, the CDR3 is TGTGCCATCAGTGACAGGGCAGGTGGCTACACCTTC. Translating gives CAISDRAGGYTF.